The 7 T cell receptor beta chains below come from one sample, sequenced in a study of blood T cells in healthy people across ages. A second PCR of 7 to 11 cycles used a sample-barcoded 5' primer and a J-beta primer mix. TCRdb passed the 5' RACE reads through MiXCR, listing each CDR3 protein once. The sample includes some 940,000 distinct CDR3 sequences, 29% seen only once; the top ten take around 9.6%. This sample was shared with a second study, whose subject was T cells of mothers and their children.

Sequenced material: blood. Every receptor here comes from a woman in her 40s in good health.

V gene TRBV28 combines with J gene TRBJ1-5, with 8 bases matching TRBD1. The CDR3 is 16 residues long. Germline assignment: CDR1 MDHEN and CDR2 SYDVKM. Trimming cost V 6 bases and J 1 base; bases outside gene matches: 8. DNA for the CDR3: TGTGCCAGCAGCCCCGGACAGGGAGGGAGCAATCAGCCCCAGCATTTT. As protein: CASSPGQGGSNQPQHF.

The V call is TRBV5-1, the J call TRBJ2-4, with 12 bases that match TRBD2. V was pared by 4 bases and J by 13 bases, with 18 bases of the junction left unmatched. The CDR3 sequence is 17 residues long. CDR1 is SGHRS and CDR2 is YFSETQ in the germline V gene. The CDR3 DNA is TGCGCCAGCAGCCCATGGGCTAGCGGGGGGGACCAGGGAGAGCAGTACTTC. Translation gives CASSPWASGGDQGEQYF.

This clonotype was detected many times. This chain connects TRBV5-1 to TRBJ2-7, with 7 nucleotides matching TRBD2. J lost 0 bases, V lost 6 bases, and 6 bases had no gene match. Per germline, CDR1 SGHRS and CDR2 YFSETQ. The length of the CDR3 is 14 residues. CDR3 nucleotide sequence: TGCGCCAGCACGCTAGCGGACCCCTCCTACGAGCAGTACTTC. Translating it yields CASTLADPSYEQYF.

This clonotype was seen repeatedly, ten times or more. The CDR3 region has the DNA TGTGCCAGCACCGTAGCGGGTCCAAGCTCCTACGAGCAGTACTTC. It codes for CASTVAGPSSYEQYF. This chain joins TRBV7-9 and TRBJ2-7; 7 nucleotides agree with TRBD2. The length of the CDR3 is 15 residues. After removal of 7 bases from V and 0 bases from J, the junction contained 9 bases not matched to a gene. Germline-derived CDR1 and CDR2 are SEHNR and FQNEAQ (reference sequence).

On this clonotype: One end of the junction does not line up with germline, which may come from a read error. The chain uses TRBV20-1 and TRBJ1-2; D unclear. The CDR3 has 13 residues. CDR1 DFQATT and CDR2 SNEGSKA come from the germline V gene (reference sequence). DNA of the CDR3: TGCAGTGCGGGCCGGGGAAGAAGCTATGGCAACACCTTC. This gives the protein CSAGRGRSYGNTF.

The genes are TRBV12-3 or TRBV12-4 and TRBJ2-3, with D possibly being TRBD1 (6 bases). The ends were cut back, 6 bases at V and 1 base at J, with 17 bases in the middle. The CDR3 length is 16 residues. CDR3 amino acids: CASSRPWTEGTDTQYF. For the CDR3, the DNA is TGTGCCAGCAGCCGCCCCTGGACAGAAGGCACAGATACGCAGTATTTT.

The V gene is TRBV7-2, the J gene TRBJ1-4; D is uncertain. Germline assignment: CDR1 SGHTA and CDR2 FQGNSA. Trimming stripped 5 bases from V and 8 bases from J, with 6 bases between. The CDR3 has 11 residues. The CDR3 protein is CASSNREKLFF. CDR3 nucleotide sequence: TGTGCCAGCAGCAACCGGGAAAAACTGTTTTTT. Full variable domain (rest looked up from reference TRBV7-2 and TRBJ1-4): GAGVSQSPSNKVTEKGKDVELRCDPISGHTALYWYRQSLGQGLEFLIYFQGNSAPDKSGLPSDRFSAERTGGSVSTLTIQRTQQEDSAVYLCASSNREKLFFGSGTQLSVL.